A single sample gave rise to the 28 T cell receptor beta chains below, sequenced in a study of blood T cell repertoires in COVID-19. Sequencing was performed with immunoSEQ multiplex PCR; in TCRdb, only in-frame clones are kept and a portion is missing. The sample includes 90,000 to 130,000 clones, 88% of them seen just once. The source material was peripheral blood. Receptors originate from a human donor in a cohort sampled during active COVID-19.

The CDR3 region has the DNA TGTGCCAGCAGTTCCCCTAGCGGGAGATCCAATGAGCAGTTCTTC. This gives the protein CASSSPSGRSNEQFF. The J gene is TRBJ2-1, the V gene TRBV6-5; 10 bases fit TRBD2. The V gene end was trimmed by 4 bases and the J gene end by 6 bases; junction bases not matched to a gene: 6. The CDR3 sequence is 15 residues long. Germline V lookup: CDR1 MNHEY, CDR2 SVGAGI.

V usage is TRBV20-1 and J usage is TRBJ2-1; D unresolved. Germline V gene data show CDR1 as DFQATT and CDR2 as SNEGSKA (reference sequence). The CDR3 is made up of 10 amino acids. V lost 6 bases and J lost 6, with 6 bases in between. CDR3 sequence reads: CSARLNEQFF. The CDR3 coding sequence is TGCAGTGCCAGGCTCAATGAGCAGTTCTTC.

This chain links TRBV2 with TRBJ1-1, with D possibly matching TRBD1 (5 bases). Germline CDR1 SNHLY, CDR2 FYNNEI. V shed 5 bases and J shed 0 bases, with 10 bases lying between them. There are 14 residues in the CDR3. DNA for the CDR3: TGTGCCAGCAGTAGACAGTTAATGAACACTGAAGCTTTCTTT. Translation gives CASSRQLMNTEAFF.

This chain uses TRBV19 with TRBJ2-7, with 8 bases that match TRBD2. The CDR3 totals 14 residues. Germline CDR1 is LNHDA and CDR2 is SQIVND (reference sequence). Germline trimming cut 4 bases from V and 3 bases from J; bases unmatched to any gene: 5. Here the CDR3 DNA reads TGTGCCAGTAGTAGCGCTAGCGGGCACTACGAGCAGTACTTC. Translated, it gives CASSSASGHYEQYF.

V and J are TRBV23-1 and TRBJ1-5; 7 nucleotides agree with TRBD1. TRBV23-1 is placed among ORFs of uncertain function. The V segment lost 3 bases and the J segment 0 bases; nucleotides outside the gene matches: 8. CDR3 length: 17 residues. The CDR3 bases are TGCGCCAGCAGTCACCTGGGACAGCTAAATAGCAATCAGCCCCAGCATTTT. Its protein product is CASSHLGQLNSNQPQHF.

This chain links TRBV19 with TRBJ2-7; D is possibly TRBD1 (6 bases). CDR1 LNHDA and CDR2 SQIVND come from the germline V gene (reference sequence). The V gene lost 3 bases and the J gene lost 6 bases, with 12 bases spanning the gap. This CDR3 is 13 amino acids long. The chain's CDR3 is CASSIGGPGEQYF. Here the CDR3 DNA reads TGTGCCAGTAGTATTGGGGGCCCGGGCGAGCAGTACTTC.

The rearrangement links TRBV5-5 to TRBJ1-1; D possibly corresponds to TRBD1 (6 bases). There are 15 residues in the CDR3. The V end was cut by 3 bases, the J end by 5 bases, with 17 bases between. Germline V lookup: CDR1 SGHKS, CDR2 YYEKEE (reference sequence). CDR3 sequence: CASSSITGSDTEAFF. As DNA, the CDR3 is TGTGCCAGCAGCTCCATAACAGGGTCAGATACTGAAGCTTTCTTT.

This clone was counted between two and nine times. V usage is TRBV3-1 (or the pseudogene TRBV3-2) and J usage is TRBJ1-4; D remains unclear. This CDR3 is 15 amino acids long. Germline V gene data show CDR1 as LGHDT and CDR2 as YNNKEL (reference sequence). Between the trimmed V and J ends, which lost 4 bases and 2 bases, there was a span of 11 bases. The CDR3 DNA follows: TGTGCCAGCAGCCTCGGCGTGGAGACTAATGAAAAACTGTTTTTT. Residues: CASSLGVETNEKLFF.

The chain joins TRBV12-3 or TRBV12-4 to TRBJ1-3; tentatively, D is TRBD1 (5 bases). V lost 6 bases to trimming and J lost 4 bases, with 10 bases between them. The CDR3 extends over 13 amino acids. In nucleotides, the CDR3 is TGTGCCAGCAGAGGGGCGGCGGGAAACACCATATATTTT. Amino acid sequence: CASRGAAGNTIYF.

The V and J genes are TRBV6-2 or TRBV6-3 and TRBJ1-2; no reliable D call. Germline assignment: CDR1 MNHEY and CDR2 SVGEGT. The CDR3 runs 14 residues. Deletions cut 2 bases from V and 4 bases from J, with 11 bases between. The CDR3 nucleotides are TGTGCCAGCAGTTACGAGGCAGAAAGCTATGGCTACACCTTC. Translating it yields CASSYEAESYGYTF.

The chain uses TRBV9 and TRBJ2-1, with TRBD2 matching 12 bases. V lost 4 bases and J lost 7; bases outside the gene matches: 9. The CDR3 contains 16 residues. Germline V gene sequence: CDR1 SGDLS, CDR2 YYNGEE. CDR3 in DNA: TGTGCCAGCAGCCCACGGACTAGCGGGAAGGGGAATGAGCAGTTCTTC. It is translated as CASSPRTSGKGNEQFF.

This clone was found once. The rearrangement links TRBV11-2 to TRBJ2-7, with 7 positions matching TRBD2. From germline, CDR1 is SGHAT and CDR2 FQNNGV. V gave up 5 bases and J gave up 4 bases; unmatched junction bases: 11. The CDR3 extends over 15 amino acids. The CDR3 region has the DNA TGTGCCAGCAGCCTAACCGGGGCGGGAGAGTACGAGCAGTACTTC. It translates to CASSLTGAGEYEQYF.

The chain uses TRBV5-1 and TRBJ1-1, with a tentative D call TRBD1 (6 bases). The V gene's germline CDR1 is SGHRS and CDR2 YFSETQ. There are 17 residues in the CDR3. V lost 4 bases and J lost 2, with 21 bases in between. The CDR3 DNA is TGCGCCAGCAGCCTTCAAGAACAGGGACAAGGAAACACTGAAGCTTTCTTT. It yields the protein CASSLQEQGQGNTEAFF.

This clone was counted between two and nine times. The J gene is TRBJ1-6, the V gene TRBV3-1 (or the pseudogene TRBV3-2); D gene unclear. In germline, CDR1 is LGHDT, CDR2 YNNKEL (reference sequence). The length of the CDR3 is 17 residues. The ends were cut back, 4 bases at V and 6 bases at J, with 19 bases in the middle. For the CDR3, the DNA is TGTGCCAGCAGCCGCAAGATACCGGGAACAGTTAATTCACCCCTCCACTTT. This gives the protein CASSRKIPGTVNSPLHF.

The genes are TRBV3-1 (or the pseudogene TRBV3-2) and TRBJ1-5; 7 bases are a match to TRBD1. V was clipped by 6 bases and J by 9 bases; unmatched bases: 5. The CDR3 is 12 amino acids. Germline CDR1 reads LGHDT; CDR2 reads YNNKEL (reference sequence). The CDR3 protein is CASRTGSRPQHF. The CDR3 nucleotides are TGTGCCAGCAGGACAGGGAGCCGGCCCCAGCATTTT.

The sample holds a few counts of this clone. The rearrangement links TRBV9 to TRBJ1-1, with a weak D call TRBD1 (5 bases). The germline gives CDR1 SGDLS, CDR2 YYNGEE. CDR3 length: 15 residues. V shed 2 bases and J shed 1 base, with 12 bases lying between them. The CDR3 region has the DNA TGTGCCAGCAGCGTCTCAAGGGGTCGGAACACTGAAGCTTTCTTT. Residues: CASSVSRGRNTEAFF. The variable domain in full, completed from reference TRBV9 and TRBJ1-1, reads DSGVTQTPKHLITATGQRVTLRCSPRSGDLSVYWYQQSLDQGLQFLIQYYNGEERAKGNILERFSAQQFPDLHSELNLSSLELGDSALYFCASSVSRGRNTEAFFGQGTRLTVV.

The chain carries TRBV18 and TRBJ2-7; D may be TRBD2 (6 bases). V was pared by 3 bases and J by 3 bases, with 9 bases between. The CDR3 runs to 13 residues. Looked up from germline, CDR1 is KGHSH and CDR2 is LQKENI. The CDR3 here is CASSPPGSYEQYF. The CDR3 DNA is TGTGCCAGCTCACCTCCCGGGAGCTACGAGCAGTACTTC. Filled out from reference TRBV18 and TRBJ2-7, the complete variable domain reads NAGVMQNPRHLVRRRGQEARLRCSPMKGHSHVYWYRQLPEEGLKFMVYLQKENIIDESGMPKERFSAEFPKEGPSILRIQQVVRGDSAAYFCASSPPGSYEQYFGPGTRLTVT.

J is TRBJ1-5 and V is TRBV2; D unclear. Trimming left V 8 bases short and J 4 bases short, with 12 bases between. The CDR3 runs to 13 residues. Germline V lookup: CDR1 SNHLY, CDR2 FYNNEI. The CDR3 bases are TGTGCCAGCCATCAGCGGGAAAATCAGCCCCAGCATTTT. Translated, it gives CASHQRENQPQHF.

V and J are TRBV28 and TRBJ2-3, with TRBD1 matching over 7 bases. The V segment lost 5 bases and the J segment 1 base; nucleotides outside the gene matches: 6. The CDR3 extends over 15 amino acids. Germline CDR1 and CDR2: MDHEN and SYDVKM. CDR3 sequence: CASSPAGTGTDTQYF. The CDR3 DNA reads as TGTGCCAGCAGTCCCGCCGGGACAGGCACAGATACGCAGTATTTT.

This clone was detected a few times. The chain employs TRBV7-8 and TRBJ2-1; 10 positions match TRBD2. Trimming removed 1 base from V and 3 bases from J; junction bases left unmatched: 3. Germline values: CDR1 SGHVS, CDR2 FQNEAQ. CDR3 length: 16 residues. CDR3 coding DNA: TGTGCCAGCAGCTTAGATAGCGGGAGGTACTACAATGAGCAGTTCTTC. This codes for CASSLDSGRYYNEQFF. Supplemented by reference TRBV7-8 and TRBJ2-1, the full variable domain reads GAGVSQSPRYKVAKRGQDVALRCDPISGHVSLFWYQQALGQGPEFLTYFQNEAQLDKSGLPSDRFFAERPEGSVSTLKIQRTQQEDSAVYLCASSLDSGRYYNEQFFGPGTRLTVL.

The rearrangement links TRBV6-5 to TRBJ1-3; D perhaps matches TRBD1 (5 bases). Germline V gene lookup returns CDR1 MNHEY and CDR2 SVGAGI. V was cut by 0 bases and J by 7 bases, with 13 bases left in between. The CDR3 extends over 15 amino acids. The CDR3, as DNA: TGTGCCAGCAGTTACTCGAGGCGCCGGGGGAACACCATATATTTT. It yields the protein CASSYSRRRGNTIYF.

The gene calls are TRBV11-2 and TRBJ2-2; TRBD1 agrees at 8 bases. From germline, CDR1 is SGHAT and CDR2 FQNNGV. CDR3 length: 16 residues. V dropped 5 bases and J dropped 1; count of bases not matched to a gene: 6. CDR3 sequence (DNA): TGTGCCAGCAGCAAAACCGGGACAGGGAACACCGGGGAGCTGTTTTTT. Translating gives CASSKTGTGNTGELFF.

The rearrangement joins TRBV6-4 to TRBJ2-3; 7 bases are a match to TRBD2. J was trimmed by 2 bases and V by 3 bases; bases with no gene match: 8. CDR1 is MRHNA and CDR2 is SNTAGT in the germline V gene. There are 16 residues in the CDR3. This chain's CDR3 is CASSDSGGTNTDTQYF. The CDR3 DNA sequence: TGTGCCAGCAGTGATTCCGGGGGGACTAACACAGATACGCAGTATTTT.

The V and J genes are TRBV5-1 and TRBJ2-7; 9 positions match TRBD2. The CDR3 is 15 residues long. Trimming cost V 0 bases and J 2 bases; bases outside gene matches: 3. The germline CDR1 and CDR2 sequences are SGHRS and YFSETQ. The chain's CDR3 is CASSLGTSEAYEQYF. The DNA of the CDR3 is TGCGCCAGCAGCTTGGGGACTAGCGAAGCCTACGAGCAGTACTTC.

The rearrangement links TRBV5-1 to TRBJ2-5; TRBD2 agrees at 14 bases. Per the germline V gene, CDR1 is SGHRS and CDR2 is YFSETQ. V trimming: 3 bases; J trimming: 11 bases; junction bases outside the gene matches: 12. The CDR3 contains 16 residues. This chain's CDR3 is CASSSTPGLAGGLQYF. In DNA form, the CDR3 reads TGCGCCAGCAGCTCGACCCCCGGACTAGCGGGAGGACTTCAGTACTTC.

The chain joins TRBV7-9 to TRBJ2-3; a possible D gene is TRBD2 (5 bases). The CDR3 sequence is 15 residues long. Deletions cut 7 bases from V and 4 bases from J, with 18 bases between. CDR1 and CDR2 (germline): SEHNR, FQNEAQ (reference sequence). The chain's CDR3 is CASTPFAEAPDTQYF. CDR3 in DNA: TGTGCCAGCACCCCATTTGCGGAGGCCCCAGATACGCAGTATTTT.

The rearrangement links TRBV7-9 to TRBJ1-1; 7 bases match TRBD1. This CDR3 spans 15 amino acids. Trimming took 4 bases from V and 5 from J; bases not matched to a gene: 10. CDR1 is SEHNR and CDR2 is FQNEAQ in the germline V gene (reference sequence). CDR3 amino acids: CASSSPTGVRTEAFF. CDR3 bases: TGTGCCAGCAGCTCACCAACAGGGGTTAGGACTGAAGCTTTCTTT.

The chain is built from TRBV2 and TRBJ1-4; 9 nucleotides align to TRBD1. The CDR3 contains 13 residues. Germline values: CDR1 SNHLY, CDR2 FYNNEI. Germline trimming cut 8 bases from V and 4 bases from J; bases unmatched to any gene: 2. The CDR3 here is CASGTGFNEKLFF. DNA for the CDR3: TGTGCCAGCGGGACAGGGTTTAATGAAAAACTGTTTTTT.